This is a list of T cell receptor beta chains from one sample in a study of cytomegalovirus exposure and HLA in healthy donors. Only in-frame clones appear in the TCRdb table, and some are missing; sequencing was by immunoSEQ multiplex PCR. This sample has 150,000 to 200,000 clones; about 81% occur once, and the top ten carry less than 1.5%. Sequenced: PBMCs. Receptors were obtained from a woman aged 30 to 39 in good health and CMV-seronegative. CDR3s include the opening cysteine and the closing phenylalanine or tryptophan. D genes are given only for firm matches. Where a row states a size, it is once, few, many or the class of an expanded clone; other rows omit it.

J gene | V gene | clone size | D gene | CDR3 length | CDR3 protein | CDR3 DNA
TRBJ1-5 | TRBV6-5 | . | TRBD1 | 16 | CASSYSGQAGNQPQHF | TGTGCCAGCAGTTACTCGGGACAGGCGGGCAATCAGCCCCAGCATTTT
TRBJ1-6 | TRBV9 | . | . | 18 | CASSSHKGGSSYNSPLHF | TGTGCCAGCAGCTCCCATAAGGGGGGGAGCTCCTATAATTCACCCCTCCACTTT
TRBJ2-7 | TRBV13 | few | . | 13 | CASSLSSSYEQYF | TGTGCCAGCAGCTTATCGAGCTCCTACGAGCAGTACTTC
TRBJ2-7 | TRBV5-8 | . | . | 13 | CASSLLTGHEQYF | TGTGCCAGCAGCTTACTAACAGGGCACGAGCAGTACTTC
TRBJ2-7 | TRBV10-2 | . | . | 15 | CASGESRRSSYEQYF | TGCGCCAGCGGGGAAAGCAGGAGGAGCTCCTACGAGCAGTACTTC
TRBJ2-2 | TRBV6-6 | . | TRBD1 | 14 | CASMTQGAPGELFF | TGTGCCAGCATGACACAGGGGGCCCCCGGGGAGCTGTTTTTT
TRBJ1-5 | TRBV6-5 | . | TRBD1 | 14 | CASSSTGGKQPQHF | TGTGCCAGCAGTTCGACAGGGGGCAAACAGCCCCAGCATTTT
TRBJ1-2 | TRBV9 | . | TRBD1 | 15 | CASSERTGRRYGYTF | TGTGCCAGCAGCGAGCGGACAGGGAGGAGGTATGGCTACACCTTC
TRBJ2-2 | TRBV25-1 | . | . | 17 | CASSEFLGNSNTGELVF | TGTGCCAGCAGTGAATTCCTCGGGAACAGTAACACCGGGGAGCTGGTTTTT
TRBJ1-1 | TRBV6-6 | . | . | 15 | CASSFNRGGNTEAFF | TGTGCCAGCAGTTTCAACCGGGGAGGGAACACTGAAGCTTTCTTT
TRBJ1-6 | TRBV27 | . | . | 14 | CASSGGGSRVTLHF | TGTGCCAGCAGTGGCGGGGGGTCCCGAGTCACCCTCCACTTT
TRBJ1-1 | TRBV10-3 | . | . | 13 | CAISEYMNTEAFF | TGTGCCATCAGTGAGTATATGAACACTGAAGCTTTCTTT
TRBJ2-1 | TRBV7-6 | . | TRBD1 | 16 | CASSSLRQGADNEQFF | TGTGCCAGCAGCTCCCTTCGACAGGGGGCGGATAATGAGCAGTTCTTC
TRBJ2-3 | TRBV5-1 | . | . | 16 | CASSLAARGSTDTQYF | TGCGCCAGCAGCTTGGCGGCTAGGGGGAGCACAGATACGCAGTATTTT
TRBJ1-1 | TRBV5-4 | . | . | 15 | CASTSYQRAGTEAFF | TGTGCCAGCACCTCCTATCAGAGGGCCGGAACTGAAGCTTTCTTT
TRBJ1-6 | TRBV6-6 | . | TRBD1 | 16 | CASSYGTGARDSPLHF | TGTGCCAGCAGTTACGGGACAGGGGCGAGGGATTCACCCCTCCACTTT
TRBJ2-7 | TRBV5-1 | few | TRBD1 | 15 | CASSPGTGNSYEQYF | TGCGCCAGCAGCCCAGGGACAGGGAACTCCTACGAGCAGTACTTC
TRBJ2-1 | TRBV5-6 | . | TRBD1 | 16 | CASSLGQGADYNEQFF | TGTGCCAGCAGCTTGGGACAGGGGGCGGACTACAATGAGCAGTTCTTC
TRBJ2-2 | TRBV5-6 | . | . | 16 | CASSFPDSRLGGELFF | TGTGCCAGCAGCTTTCCTGACAGTAGGCTTGGCGGGGAGCTGTTTTTT
TRBJ2-1 | TRBV28 | . | . | 13 | CASRGSSYNEQFF | TGTGCCAGCAGGGGGAGCTCCTACAATGAGCAGTTCTTC
TRBJ2-7 | TRBV5-1 | once | TRBD2 | 16 | CASSLVVLADTYEQYF | TGCGCCAGCAGCTTGGTGGTACTAGCGGACACCTACGAGCAGTACTTC
TRBJ1-2 | TRBV29-1 | few | TRBD1 | 11 | CSAPTGGGYTF | TGCAGCGCCCCGACAGGGGGTGGCTACACCTTC
TRBJ2-7 | TRBV10-3 | . | TRBD2 | 15 | CAIRGTSGTGYEQYF | TGTGCCATCAGGGGGACTAGCGGCACCGGATACGAGCAGTACTTC
TRBJ2-7 | TRBV5-4 | . | TRBD1 | 15 | CASSLEGQSFYEQYF | TGTGCCAGCAGCCTCGAGGGACAGAGCTTTTACGAGCAGTACTTC
TRBJ2-2 | TRBV30 | . | . | 18 | CAWSPQRCRLWYTGELFF | TGTGCCTGGAGCCCCCAGCGGTGTAGGCTATGGTACACCGGGGAGCTGTTTTTT
TRBJ1-4 | TRBV18 | few | . | 15 | CASSSGLATNEKLFF | TGTGCCAGCTCATCCGGACTTGCAACTAATGAAAAACTGTTTTTT
TRBJ1-2 | TRBV5-1 | . | . | 11 | CASSFGNGYTF | TGCGCCAGCAGCTTCGGGAATGGCTACACCTTC
TRBJ1-1 | TRBV19 | few | . | 11 | CASLHGSEAFF | TGTGCCAGTTTACATGGCAGTGAAGCTTTCTTT
TRBJ2-5 | TRBV30 | . | TRBD1 | 16 | CAWSGYPTGSPETQYF | TGTGCCTGGAGTGGTTATCCGACAGGGTCGCCGGAGACCCAGTACTTC
TRBJ2-7 | TRBV9 | . | . | 15 | CASSVEGGSSYEQYF | TGTGCCAGCAGCGTAGAGGGCGGGTCCTCCTACGAGCAGTACTTC
TRBJ1-1 | TRBV10-3 | . | . | 12 | CAISGGQSEAFF | TGTGCCATCAGTGGTGGACAGTCGGAAGCTTTCTTT
TRBJ1-5 | TRBV28 | . | TRBD1 | 13 | CASTETGAQPQHF | TGTGCCAGCACCGAAACAGGGGCTCAGCCCCAGCATTTT
TRBJ1-4 | TRBV4-2 | . | TRBD1 | 16 | CASSQDPTGGAEKLFF | TGTGCCAGCAGCCAAGATCCGACAGGGGGCGCGGAAAAACTGTTTTTT
TRBJ1-1 | TRBV6-6 | few | . | 15 | CASSPIITTNTEAFF | TGTGCCAGCAGCCCAATTATCACTACCAACACTGAAGCTTTCTTT
TRBJ2-5 | TRBV9 | . | TRBD2 | 14 | CASSETSGGETQYF | TGTGCCAGCAGCGAGACTAGCGGGGGTGAGACCCAGTACTTC
TRBJ2-3 | TRBV5-4 | . | TRBD2 | 16 | CASSLLAGGPIDTQYF | TGTGCCAGCAGCTTATTAGCGGGGGGGCCCATAGATACGCAGTATTTT